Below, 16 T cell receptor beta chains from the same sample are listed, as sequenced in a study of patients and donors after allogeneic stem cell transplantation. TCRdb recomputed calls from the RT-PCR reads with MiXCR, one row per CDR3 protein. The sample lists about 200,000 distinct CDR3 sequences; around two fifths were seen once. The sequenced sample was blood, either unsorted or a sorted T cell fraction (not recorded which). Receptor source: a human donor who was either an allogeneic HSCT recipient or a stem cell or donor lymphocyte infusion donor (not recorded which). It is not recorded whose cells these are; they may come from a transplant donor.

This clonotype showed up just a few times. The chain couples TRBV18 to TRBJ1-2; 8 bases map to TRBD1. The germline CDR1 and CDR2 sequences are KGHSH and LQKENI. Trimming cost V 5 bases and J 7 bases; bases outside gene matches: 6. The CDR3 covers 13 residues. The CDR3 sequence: CASSGRDRLGYTF. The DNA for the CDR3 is TGTGCCAGCTCAGGTCGGGACAGGCTTGGCTACACCTTC.

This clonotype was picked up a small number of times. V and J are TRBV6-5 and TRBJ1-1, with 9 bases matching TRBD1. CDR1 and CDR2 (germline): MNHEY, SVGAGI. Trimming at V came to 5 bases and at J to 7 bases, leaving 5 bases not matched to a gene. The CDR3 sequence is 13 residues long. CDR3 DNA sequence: TGTGCCAGCAGTAGACAGGGGGTCCGTGAAGCTTTCTTT. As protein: CASSRQGVREAFF.

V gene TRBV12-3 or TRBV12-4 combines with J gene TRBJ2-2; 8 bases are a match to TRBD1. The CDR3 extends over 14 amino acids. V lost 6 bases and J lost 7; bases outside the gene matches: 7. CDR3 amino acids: CASRPRGRGGELFF. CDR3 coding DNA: TGTGCCAGCAGACCCAGGGGGCGCGGCGGGGAGCTGTTTTTT.

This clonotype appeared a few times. The CDR3 DNA follows: TGTGCCACCAGTGATTGGCGTTATGGGTATGGCTACACCTTC. As protein: CATSDWRYGYGYTF. The chain employs TRBV24-1 and TRBJ1-2; D is unclear. The germline V gene encodes CDR1 KGHDR and CDR2 SFDVKD. The V gene lost 2 bases and the J gene lost 5 bases, with 11 bases spanning the gap. The CDR3 is 14 amino acids.

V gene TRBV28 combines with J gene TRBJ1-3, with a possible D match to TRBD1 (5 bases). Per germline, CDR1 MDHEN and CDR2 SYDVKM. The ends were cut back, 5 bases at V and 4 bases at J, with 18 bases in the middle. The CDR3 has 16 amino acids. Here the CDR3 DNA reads TGTGCCAGCAGTGTCGGGACCCTAACGCAGGGAAACACCATATATTTT. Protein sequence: CASSVGTLTQGNTIYF.

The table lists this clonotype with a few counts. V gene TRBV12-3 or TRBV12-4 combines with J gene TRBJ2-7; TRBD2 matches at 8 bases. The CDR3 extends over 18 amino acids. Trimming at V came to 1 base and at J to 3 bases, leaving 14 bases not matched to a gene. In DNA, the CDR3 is TGTGCCAGCAGTTTAGGGCTGGCACGGCGGGGGGCCTACTACGAGCAGTACTTC. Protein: CASSLGLARRGAYYEQYF.

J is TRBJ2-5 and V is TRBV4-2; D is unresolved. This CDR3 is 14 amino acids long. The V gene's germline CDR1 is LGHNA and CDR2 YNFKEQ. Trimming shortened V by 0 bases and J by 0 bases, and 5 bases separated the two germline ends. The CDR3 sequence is CASSQDLDQETQYF. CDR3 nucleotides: TGTGCCAGCAGCCAAGATTTGGACCAAGAGACCCAGTACTTC.

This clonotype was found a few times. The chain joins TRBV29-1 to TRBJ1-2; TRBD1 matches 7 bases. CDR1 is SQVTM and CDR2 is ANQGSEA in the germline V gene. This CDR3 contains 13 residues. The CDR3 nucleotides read TGCACCGACAGGGACAATATAAACTATGGCTACACCTTC. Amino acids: CTDRDNINYGYTF.

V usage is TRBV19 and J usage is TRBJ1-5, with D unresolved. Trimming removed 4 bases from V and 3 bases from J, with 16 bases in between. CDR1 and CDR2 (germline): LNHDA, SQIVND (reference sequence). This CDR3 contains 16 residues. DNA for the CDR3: TGTGCCAGTAGTAGGGCCCGAGTAATAAACAATCAGCCCCAGCATTTT. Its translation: CASSRARVINNQPQHF.

The CDR3 nucleotides read TGCAGTGCTGACCCCAGTGGCCCGACCTACGAGCAGTACTTC. Translation: CSADPSGPTYEQYF. The chain couples TRBV20-1 to TRBJ2-7; D remains ambiguous. Germline-derived CDR1 and CDR2 are DFQATT and SNEGSKA (reference sequence). This CDR3 has 14 residues. V was pared by 5 bases and J by 2 bases, with 16 bases between.

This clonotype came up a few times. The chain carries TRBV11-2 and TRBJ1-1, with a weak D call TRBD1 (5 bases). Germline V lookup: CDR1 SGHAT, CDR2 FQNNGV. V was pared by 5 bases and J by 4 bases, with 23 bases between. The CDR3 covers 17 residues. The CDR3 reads CASSPLEPGLRITEAFF. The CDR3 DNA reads TGTGCCAGCAGCCCTTTGGAGCCGGGACTGAGGATCACTGAAGCTTTCTTT.

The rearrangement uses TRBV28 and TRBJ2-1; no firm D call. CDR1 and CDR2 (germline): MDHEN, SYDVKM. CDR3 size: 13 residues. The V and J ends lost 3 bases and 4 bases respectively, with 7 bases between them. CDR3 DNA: TGTGCCAGCAGTTTGAACGGGTACAATGAGCAGTTCTTC. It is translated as CASSLNGYNEQFF.

The CDR3 nucleotides are TGTGCCAGCATCGACCGGGCCTCCAGGGGTTCACCCCTCCACTTT. This translates into CASIDRASRGSPLHF. The V and J genes are TRBV11-2 and TRBJ1-6, with D perhaps matching TRBD1 (6 bases). The germline CDR1 and CDR2 sequences are SGHAT and FQNNGV. This CDR3 is built from 15 residues. V shed 7 bases and J shed 9 bases, with 19 bases lying between them. The whole variable domain, filled in from reference TRBV11-2 and TRBJ1-6, reads EAGVAQSPRYKIIEKRQSVAFWCNPISGHATLYWYQQILGQGPKLLIQFQNNGVVDDSQLPKDRFSAERLKGVDSTLKIQPAKLEDSAVYLCASIDRASRGSPLHFGNGTRLTVT.

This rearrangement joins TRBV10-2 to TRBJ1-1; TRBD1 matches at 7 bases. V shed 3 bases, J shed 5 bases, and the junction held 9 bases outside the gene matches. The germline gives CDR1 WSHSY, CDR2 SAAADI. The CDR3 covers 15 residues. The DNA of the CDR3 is TGCGCCAGCAGTGAAGACACAGGGGTTGGGACTGAAGCTTTCTTT. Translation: CASSEDTGVGTEAFF.

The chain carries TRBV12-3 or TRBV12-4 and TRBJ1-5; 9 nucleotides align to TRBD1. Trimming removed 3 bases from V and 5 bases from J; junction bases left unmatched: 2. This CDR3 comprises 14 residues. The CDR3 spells CASSFGQGYQPQHF. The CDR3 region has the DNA TGTGCCAGCAGTTTCGGACAGGGGTATCAGCCCCAGCATTTT.

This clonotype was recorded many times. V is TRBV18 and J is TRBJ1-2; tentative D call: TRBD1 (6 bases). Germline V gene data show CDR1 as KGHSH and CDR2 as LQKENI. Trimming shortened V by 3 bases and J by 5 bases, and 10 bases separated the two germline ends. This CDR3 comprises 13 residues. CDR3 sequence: CASSPRQAYGYTF. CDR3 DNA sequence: TGTGCCAGCTCACCGAGACAGGCTTATGGCTACACCTTC.